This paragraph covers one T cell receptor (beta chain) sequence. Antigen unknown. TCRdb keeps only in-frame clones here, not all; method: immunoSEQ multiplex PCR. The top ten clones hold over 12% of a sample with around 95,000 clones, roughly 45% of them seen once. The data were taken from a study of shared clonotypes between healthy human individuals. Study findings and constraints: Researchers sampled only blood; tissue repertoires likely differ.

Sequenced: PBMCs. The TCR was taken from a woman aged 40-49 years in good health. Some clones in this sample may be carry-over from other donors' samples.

In nucleotides, the CDR3 is TGCGCCAGCAGTGCCCCGACTGTAGGGGCTAGCGGGCCAAGAAGGACACAAGAGACCCAGTACTTC. Translating it yields CASSAPTVGASGPRRTQETQYF. J is TRBJ2-5 and V is TRBV10-1; 8 bases agree with TRBD2. This CDR3 contains 22 residues. The germline gives CDR1 WNHNN, CDR2 SYGVQD (reference sequence). The trim removed 4 bases at V and 2 bases at J, leaving 27 bases unmatched.